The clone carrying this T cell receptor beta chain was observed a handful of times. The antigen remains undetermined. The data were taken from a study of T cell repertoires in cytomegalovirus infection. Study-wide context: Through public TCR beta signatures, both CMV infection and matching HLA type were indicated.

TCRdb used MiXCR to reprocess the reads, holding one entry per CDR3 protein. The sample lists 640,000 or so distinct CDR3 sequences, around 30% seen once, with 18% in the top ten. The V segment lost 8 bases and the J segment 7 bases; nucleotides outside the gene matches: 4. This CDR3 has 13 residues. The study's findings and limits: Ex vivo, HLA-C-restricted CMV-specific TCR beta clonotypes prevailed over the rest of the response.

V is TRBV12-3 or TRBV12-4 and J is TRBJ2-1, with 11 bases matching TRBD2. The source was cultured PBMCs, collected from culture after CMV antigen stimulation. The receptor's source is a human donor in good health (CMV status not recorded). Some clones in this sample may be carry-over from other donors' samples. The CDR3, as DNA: TGTGCCAGCTCCGGACTAGCGGGTAATGAGCAGTTCTTC. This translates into CASSGLAGNEQFF.